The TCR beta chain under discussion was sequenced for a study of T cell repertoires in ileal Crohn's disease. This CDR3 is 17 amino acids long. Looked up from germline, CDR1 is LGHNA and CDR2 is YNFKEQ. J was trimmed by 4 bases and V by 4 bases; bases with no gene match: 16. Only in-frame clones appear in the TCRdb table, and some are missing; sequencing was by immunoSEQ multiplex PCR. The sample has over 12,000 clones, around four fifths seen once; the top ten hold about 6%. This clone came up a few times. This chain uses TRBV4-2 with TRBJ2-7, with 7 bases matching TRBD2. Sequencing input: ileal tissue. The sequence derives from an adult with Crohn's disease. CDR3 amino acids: CASSPFSLTSTEYEQYF. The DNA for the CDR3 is TGTGCCAGCAGCCCCTTCTCACTGACTAGCACCGAGTACGAGCAGTACTTC.